The subject of this entry is one TCR beta chain. In this sample, this clonotype turned up a few times. No antigen is known for it. Per-nucleotide qualities are absent, and no much larger clonotype sits a single base away. These data originate in a study of immune reconstitution after stem cell transplant in scleroderma (dated by TCRdb to 2016 to 2017). The protocol used for the library was RT-PCR. TCRdb shows the sequencer as Illumina MiSeq. TCRdb reanalyzed the raw reads on its own, using fastp at Q25 for trimming and MiXCR for clone calling, and kept in-frame beta chains. Every CDR3 protein is listed once, alongside the most common genes and DNA of its rows. This sample is represented by around 2,600 distinct CDR3 sequences; 6.4% of them were singletons. The top ten constitute about 23% of the sample. The V end gives up 3 bases and the J end 3 bases, leaving 6 bases in the junction not matched to a gene. The CDR3 runs 15 amino acids, cysteine and phenylalanine included. Here the CDR3 DNA is all that survives: 45 bases in frame from base 1. The CDR1 and CDR2 encoded by the germline V gene are SGHRS and YFSETQ.

The chain employs TRBV5-1 and TRBJ2-7; TRBD1 lines up with 10 middle nucleotides. The biological material was taken before or after autologous hematopoietic stem cell transplantation (not recorded which). This receptor was identified in a female donor with systemic sclerosis. The encoded CDR3 is CASSSLTGGHYEQYF. In nucleotides, the sequence is TGCGCCAGCAGCTCCCTGACAGGGGGCCACTACGAGCAGTACTTC.